This T cell receptor (beta chain) was captured in a study of early T cells in non-severe SARS-CoV-2 infection. Study as a whole: Sequenced bulk RNA came from whole blood that was unsorted, and chains were unpaired.

Overall study findings and caveats: The VDJdb matching leaned toward anti-spike CD8 responses and overlooked private and CD4 specificities.

Germline values: CDR1 LGHDT, CDR2 YNNKEL (reference sequence). The CDR3 runs 15 residues. On this clonotype: What it binds is unknown. Mismatch with germline at one junction end may stem from a read error.

Unique molecular identifiers tagged individual cDNA molecules. MiXCR, applied by TCRdb to the 5' RACE reads, yields one record per CDR3 protein. The sample records tens of thousands of distinct CDR3 sequences, roughly an eighth being singletons. The sequencing input was whole blood. This receptor was taken from an adult who was a healthcare worker with PCR-confirmed SARS-CoV-2 infection or an uninfected control (not recorded which). The rearrangement uses TRBV3-1 and TRBJ1-5, with a weak D call TRBD1 (5 bases). Here the CDR3 DNA reads TGTGCCAGCAGCCAAGAAGGGGCGAGCAATCAGCCCCAGCTTTTT. The encoded protein is CASSQEGASNQPQLF.